These 30 T cell receptor beta chains were sequenced from one sample in a study of identical twins. Using its own MiXCR run on the 5' RACE reads, TCRdb lists one record per CDR3 protein. There are roughly 700,000 distinct CDR3 sequences in the sample; more than 6.5% occur only once, and 0.98% lies in the top ten. This same sample was also part of a study on yellow fever vaccine responses in identical twins.

Material: PBMCs. These receptors were collected from a woman aged 18-30 years in good health.

The CDR3 nucleotides read TGCGCCAGCAGCCAAGATCGGAGGATCGGGGAATCAAGCGAGCAGTACTTC. This codes for CASSQDRRIGESSEQYF. The gene calls are TRBV4-3 and TRBJ2-7; D might be TRBD2 (5 bases). The germline V gene encodes CDR1 LGHNA and CDR2 YSLEER. The V end lost 0 bases, the J end lost 6 bases, and 21 bases lay between the germline ends. This CDR3 comprises 17 residues.

Turning to this clonotype: A much larger clone is a single base away; this may be a read error. DNA for the CDR3: TGTGCCAGCAGTTACTCGAAAGGGTATATCGGGGAGCCGTTTTTT. Its translation is CASSYSKGYIGEPFF. The gene calls are TRBV6-2 or TRBV6-3 and TRBJ2-2, with D maybe TRBD2 (5 bases). The V gene's germline CDR1 is MNHEY and CDR2 SVGEGT. The CDR3 extends over 15 amino acids.

This rearrangement joins TRBV7-2 to TRBJ1-3; D gene ambiguous. CDR3 length: 14 residues. Germline V gives CDR1 SGHTA, CDR2 FQGNSA. The ends were cut back, 1 base at V and 4 bases at J, with 8 bases in the middle. CDR3 DNA: TGTGCCAGCAGCTTAGAAGGGAGCGGAAACACCATATATTTT. Amino acids: CASSLEGSGNTIYF. The full variable domain, its missing parts supplied by reference TRBV7-2 and TRBJ1-3, is GAGVSQSPSNKVTEKGKDVELRCDPISGHTALYWYRQSLGQGLEFLIYFQGNSAPDKSGLPSDRFSAERTGGSVSTLTIQRTQQEDSAVYLCASSLEGSGNTIYFGEGSWLTVV.

There are a few counts of this clonotype. This sequence joins TRBV4-2 and TRBJ2-3; D unclear. Germline V CDR1 and CDR2: LGHNA, YNFKEQ. The ends were cut back, 0 bases at V and 5 bases at J, with 15 bases in the middle. The CDR3 has 16 residues. The CDR3 region is CASSQERTPAGDTQYF. The CDR3 region has the DNA TGTGCCAGCAGCCAAGAGAGGACCCCCGCAGGAGATACGCAGTATTTT.

The chain links TRBV7-8 to TRBJ2-1; D possibly corresponds to TRBD1 (5 bases). CDR3 length: 15 residues. Between the trimmed V and J ends, which lost 3 bases and 2 bases, there was a span of 11 bases. The V gene's germline CDR1 is SGHVS and CDR2 FQNEAQ. The CDR3 here is CASSFRQKTYNEQFF. The CDR3 nucleotides read TGTGCCAGCAGCTTCCGACAGAAAACCTACAATGAGCAGTTCTTC.

This clonotype was counted between two and nine times. This chain joins TRBV20-1 and TRBJ2-5; D gene unclear. The CDR3 runs to 12 residues. Germline assignment: CDR1 DFQATT and CDR2 SNEGSKA (reference sequence). Trimming left V 3 bases short and J 4 bases short, with 9 bases between. CDR3 sequence reads: CSASGPLETQYF. As DNA, the CDR3 is TGCAGTGCTAGCGGGCCCTTAGAGACCCAGTACTTC.

Only one count was recorded for this clonotype. The chain links TRBV5-1 to TRBJ2-7; TRBD1 agrees at 10 bases. This CDR3 contains 16 residues. V shed 1 base and J 4 bases; nucleotides not matched to a gene: 8. Germline CDR1 and CDR2: SGHRS and YFSETQ. CDR3 protein: CASSLRPGTGVYEQYF. In nucleotides, the CDR3 is TGCGCCAGCAGCTTGAGGCCCGGGACAGGGGTTTACGAGCAGTACTTC. The full variable domain, rest sourced from reference TRBV5-1 and TRBJ2-7, is KAGVTQTPRYLIKTRGQQVTLSCSPISGHRSVSWYQQTPGQGLQFLFEYFSETQRNKGNFPGRFSGRQFSNSRSEMNVSTLELGDSALYLCASSLRPGTGVYEQYFGPGTRLTVT.

The rearrangement uses TRBV24-1 and TRBJ2-2; 9 bases are shared with TRBD2. Trimming at V came to 3 bases and at J to 6 bases, leaving 7 bases not matched to a gene. This CDR3 has 16 amino acids. The germline gives CDR1 KGHDR, CDR2 SFDVKD. CDR3 nucleotides: TGTGCCACCAGTGATAGGAGCGGGAGGCGTCCCGGGGAGCTGTTTTTT. Amino acid sequence: CATSDRSGRRPGELFF.

The table lists this clonotype with a few counts. The chain joins TRBV28 to TRBJ2-1; TRBD2 agrees at 7 bases. The CDR3 runs 15 residues. Germline lookup yields CDR1 MDHEN and CDR2 SYDVKM. Trimming at V came to 3 bases and at J to 7 bases, leaving 9 bases not matched to a gene. The CDR3 here is CASSFRGRAWNEQFF. The CDR3 DNA sequence: TGTGCCAGCAGTTTCCGGGGGAGGGCCTGGAATGAGCAGTTCTTC.

The DNA of the CDR3 is TGTGCCAGCAGCCATATCCGCCGGCCGGGACAGGGACAAGAGACCCAGTACTTC. Its protein is CASSHIRRPGQGQETQYF. The chain carries TRBV7-8 and TRBJ2-5; 9 bases match TRBD1. This CDR3 is 18 amino acids long. CDR1 and CDR2 from the germline V gene are SGHVS and FQNEAQ. The V gene end was trimmed by 5 bases and the J gene end by 2 bases; junction bases not matched to a gene: 15.

In this sample, this clonotype turned up a few times. The chain recombines TRBV27 with TRBJ2-7, with a weak D call TRBD2 (6 bases). Per germline, CDR1 MNHEY and CDR2 SMNVEV (reference sequence). The CDR3 runs to 16 residues. V lost 3 bases and J 2 bases, leaving 17 bases between the germline ends. Here the CDR3 DNA reads TGTGCCAGCAGTTTTTCCCACGGGGGTCTTGCCTACGAGCAGTACTTC. This gives the protein CASSFSHGGLAYEQYF.

A remark on this clonotype: The junction differs from germline at one of its ends, possibly a read error. The chain combines TRBV4-1 with TRBJ2-6; weak D call: TRBD1 (6 bases). The CDR3 is made up of 17 amino acids. CDR1 is MGHRA, CDR2 YSYEKL, per germline. CDR3 sequence: CASSQEPQGSGANALTF. In DNA, the CDR3 is TGCGCCAGCAGCCAAGAGCCTCAGGGGAGTGGGGCCAACGCCCTGACTTTC.

The chain links TRBV7-2 to TRBJ1-1, with unresolved D. V lost 1 base to trimming and J lost 2 bases, with 11 bases between them. The germline gives CDR1 SGHTA, CDR2 FQGNSA. The CDR3 sequence is 15 residues long. Here the CDR3 DNA reads TGTGCCAGCAGCTTAGAGCCGAGTTCTAACACTGAAGCTTTCTTT. This encodes CASSLEPSSNTEAFF.

A few counts support this clonotype. The chain uses TRBV29-1 and TRBJ2-3; D is perhaps TRBD1 (6 bases). V was pared by 1 base and J by 5 bases, with 10 bases between. The CDR3 contains 13 residues. Germline CDR1 is SQVTM and CDR2 is ANQGSEA. The CDR3 DNA reads as TGCAGCGTTGAAGTGGGGGCAGGAGATACGCAGTATTTT. Its translation: CSVEVGAGDTQYF.

This clonotype has a count of ten or more. The chain couples TRBV4-3 to TRBJ2-1; 9 bases agree with TRBD2. From germline, CDR1 is LGHNA and CDR2 YSLEER. Trimming took 3 bases from V and 1 from J; bases not matched to a gene: 4. The CDR3 is made up of 16 amino acids. The CDR3 protein is CASSQDGLASYNEQFF. CDR3 sequence (DNA): TGCGCCAGCAGCCAGGATGGACTAGCGTCCTACAATGAGCAGTTCTTC.

In its sample, this clonotype was seen a few times. V usage is TRBV6-5 and J usage is TRBJ1-2; 9 nucleotides align to TRBD1. Trimming removed 4 bases from V and 4 bases from J; junction bases left unmatched: 10. The germline gives CDR1 MNHEY, CDR2 SVGAGI. This CDR3 comprises 16 residues. Here the CDR3 DNA reads TGTGCCAGCAGTTCAGTAACAGGGGGCGCGGGCTATGGCTACACCTTC. It yields the protein CASSSVTGGAGYGYTF.

The table lists this clonotype with a few counts. The chain uses TRBV3-1 and TRBJ1-2; D is uncertain. This CDR3 has 13 amino acids. V lost 0 bases and J lost 2, with 4 bases in between. The germline CDR1 and CDR2 sequences are LGHDT and YNNKEL (reference sequence). In DNA form, the CDR3 reads TGTGCCAGCAGCCAAGACTCAAACTATGGCTACACCTTC. Translated: CASSQDSNYGYTF.

Only a few counts were recorded for this clonotype. The genes are TRBV20-1 and TRBJ2-1, with D possibly TRBD2 on 7 matching bases. Germline assignment: CDR1 DFQATT and CDR2 SNEGSKA (reference sequence). The CDR3 is 20 residues long. The V gene lost 6 bases and the J gene lost 0 bases, with 30 bases spanning the gap. The CDR3 loop is CSAPMFGGAQKSSSYNEQFF. CDR3 coding DNA: TGCAGTGCCCCGATGTTTGGGGGGGCCCAAAAATCGAGCTCCTACAATGAGCAGTTCTTC.

This clonotype was detected only a few times. The chain is built from TRBV5-1 and TRBJ1-1; 8 bases map to TRBD1. The trim removed 1 base at V and 5 bases at J, leaving 4 bases unmatched. The CDR3 covers 14 residues. From germline, CDR1 is SGHRS and CDR2 YFSETQ. CDR3 loop: CASSLWGQETEAFF. DNA for the CDR3: TGCGCCAGCAGCTTGTGGGGACAGGAAACTGAAGCTTTCTTT.

In its sample, this clonotype was seen many times. The chain is built from TRBV12-3 or TRBV12-4 and TRBJ2-5, with a tentative D call TRBD1 (5 bases). The CDR3 sequence is 13 residues long. V was cut by 6 bases and J by 1 base, with 9 bases left in between. CDR3 in amino acids: CASRKDTQETQYF. CDR3 nucleotide sequence: TGTGCCAGCAGAAAGGACACCCAAGAGACCCAGTACTTC.

The chain links TRBV5-1 to TRBJ2-1; TRBD2 aligns across 11 bases. CDR3 length: 14 residues. The ends lost 4 bases at V and 13 bases at J; junction bases unmatched: 10. Germline values: CDR1 SGHRS, CDR2 YFSETQ. The CDR3: CASSLGTSGLGQFF. The CDR3 coding sequence is TGCGCCAGCAGCCTGGGGACTAGCGGTTTAGGACAGTTCTTC.

This clonotype has only a few counts. CDR3 protein: CASSPDSPTGELFF. The DNA of the CDR3 is TGCGCCAGCAGCCCGGACAGTCCAACCGGGGAGCTGTTTTTT. V usage is TRBV5-1 and J usage is TRBJ2-2; D possibly corresponds to TRBD1 (6 bases). Germline CDR1 reads SGHRS; CDR2 reads YFSETQ. CDR3 length: 14 residues. The V gene lost 4 bases and the J gene lost 5 bases, with 12 bases spanning the gap. Full variable domain (remainder filled in from reference TRBV5-1 and TRBJ2-2): KAGVTQTPRYLIKTRGQQVTLSCSPISGHRSVSWYQQTPGQGLQFLFEYFSETQRNKGNFPGRFSGRQFSNSRSEMNVSTLELGDSALYLCASSPDSPTGELFFGEGSRLTVL.

This clonotype was seen ten or more times. The V and J genes are TRBV7-2 and TRBJ2-1; 9 bases agree with TRBD2. With 5 bases clipped from V and 2 bases from J, the junction kept 10 bases outside the gene matches. The CDR3 is 17 residues long. Germline loops: CDR1 SGHTA, CDR2 FQGNSA. CDR3 region: CASSVRLADYPYNEQFF. The CDR3 coding sequence is TGTGCCAGCAGCGTCCGACTAGCGGACTATCCCTACAATGAGCAGTTCTTC.

In nucleotides, the CDR3 is TGCAGCGTTGGGTATGTTCCAGGGGTAACTGAAGCTTTCTTT. Encoded protein: CSVGYVPGVTEAFF. This chain links TRBV29-1 with TRBJ1-1; maybe TRBD1 (6 bases). Germline V CDR1 and CDR2: SQVTM, ANQGSEA. Trimming took 4 bases from V and 5 from J, leaving 17 bases between them. CDR3 length: 14 residues.

The chain joins TRBV27 to TRBJ2-7, with D unresolved. The CDR3 covers 15 residues. Germline CDR1 MNHEY, CDR2 SMNVEV (reference sequence). V gave up 1 base and J gave up 2 bases, with 12 bases separating them. The CDR3 region has the DNA TGTGCCAGCAGTTTATATCGGATCGAGCCCTACGAGCAGTACTTC. Protein: CASSLYRIEPYEQYF.

The chain employs TRBV12-3 or TRBV12-4 and TRBJ1-4, with D maybe TRBD1 (5 bases). This CDR3 is built from 15 residues. The V end was cut by 8 bases, the J end by 4 bases, with 17 bases between. The CDR3: CASGEGYVSNEKLFF. CDR3 DNA: TGTGCCAGCGGGGAGGGGTATGTCAGTAATGAAAAACTGTTTTTT.

The sample holds many counts of this clonotype. The V call is TRBV4-3, the J call TRBJ1-2; D is unresolved. Germline assignment: CDR1 LGHNA and CDR2 YSLEER. The CDR3 length is 15 residues. V was cut by 0 bases and J by 1 base, with 9 bases left in between. The CDR3 sequence is CASSQDRASNYGYTF. The CDR3 nucleotides read TGCGCCAGCAGCCAAGATAGGGCCAGTAACTATGGCTACACCTTC.

This clonotype was seen more than once but under ten times. V gene TRBV20-1 combines with J gene TRBJ2-1; D is uncertain. The CDR3 has 16 residues. V lost 7 bases to trimming and J lost 4 bases, with 23 bases between them. Germline assignment: CDR1 DFQATT and CDR2 SNEGSKA (reference sequence). CDR3 sequence reads: CSGTDESSRFYNEQFF. CDR3 bases: TGCAGTGGGACGGACGAGTCTTCCCGATTTTACAATGAGCAGTTCTTC.

This clonotype was counted at least ten times. This sequence joins TRBV3-1 and TRBJ2-1; 8 nucleotides line up with TRBD2. J gave up 7 bases and V 6 bases, and 14 bases lay outside the gene matches. The CDR3 loop spans 16 amino acids. Germline V CDR1 and CDR2: LGHDT, YNNKEL (reference sequence). In DNA, the CDR3 is TGTGCCAGCAGGAAAATCGGGGGGGGGGCCCCAAATGAGCAGTTCTTC. Its translation: CASRKIGGGAPNEQFF.

This clonotype was counted ten times or more. The rearrangement joins TRBV20-1 to TRBJ2-7; the D gene is possibly TRBD2 (5 bases). The V and J ends lost 5 bases and 7 bases respectively, with 9 bases between them. Germline CDR1 reads DFQATT; CDR2 reads SNEGSKA (reference sequence). The CDR3 extends over 10 amino acids. The CDR3, as DNA: TGCAGTGCTCCGGGGATTGAGCAGTACTTC. This translates into CSAPGIEQYF.